The clone carrying this TCR beta chain is medium-sized. Sequencing was performed with immunoSEQ multiplex PCR; in TCRdb, only in-frame clones are kept and a portion is missing. The table includes fewer than 200,000 clones, around 86% detected once. The data are from a study of blood T cell repertoires in COVID-19. In the study overall: Each recovered donor of Cohort 3 presented with two negative PCRs, clearance, or symptom resolution. T cells, B-cell-depleted T cells, or PBMCs supplied cDNA or gDNA.

Germline V lookup: CDR1 SGHDN, CDR2 FVKESK. The CDR3 is made up of 15 amino acids. V gave up 2 bases and J gave up 4 bases; unmatched junction bases: 8. The V and J genes are TRBV14 and TRBJ2-7, with 7 bases identical to TRBD2. The specimen was PBMCs or T cells enriched from blood (not recorded which). The receptor's source is a middle-aged woman in a cohort exposed to, infected with or recovered from COVID-19 (not recorded which). CDR3 coding DNA: TGTGCCAGCAGCCAACATGGGGGGGTACCTTACGAGCAGTACTTC. Encoded protein: CASSQHGGVPYEQYF.